The rows below give T cell receptor beta chains drawn from one sample of a study of cytomegalovirus exposure and HLA in healthy donors. Method: immunoSEQ multiplex PCR; TCRdb's copy keeps in-frame clones and lacks some. The sample records 150,000 to 200,000 clones, around 78% being singletons. Specimen: PBMCs. Receptor source: a man in his forties in good health and CMV-seronegative. The CDR3 runs from the conserved cysteine through the conserved F or W. D genes are given only for firm matches. Rows may omit the clone size; those that give it use once, few, many or a size class.

TRBV28,.,.,TRBJ1-1,TGTGCCAGCAGTTTCTACCGGGGGGGAACTGAAGCTTTCTTT,CASSFYRGGTEAFF
TRBV4-1,.,TRBD2,TRBJ2-7,TGCGCCAGCAGCCAATCAAGCGGGGATACCTACGAGCAGTACTTC,CASSQSSGDTYEQYF
TRBV7-9,.,.,TRBJ1-2,TGTGCCAGCAGGGTGGGGGGTTACTATGGCTACACCTTC,CASRVGGYYGYTF
TRBV7-7,.,.,TRBJ2-1,TGTGCCAGCAGCTCTGCACCAGGCAATGAGCAGTTCTTC,CASSSAPGNEQFF
TRBV7-9,.,.,TRBJ2-7,TGTGCCAGCAGCTTAGGAGTAGGGCGGGGCCCCTACGAGCAGTACTTC,CASSLGVGRGPYEQYF
TRBV5-4,.,.,TRBJ1-1,TGTGCCAGCAGCTCGACATTGAACACTGAAGCTTTCTTT,CASSSTLNTEAFF
TRBV28,medium-sized,TRBD2,TRBJ2-7,TGTGCCGGAAGTAGCGGGAGGACCTACGAGCAGTACTTC,CAGSSGRTYEQYF
TRBV10-3,few,TRBD2,TRBJ2-1,TGTGCCACCCGGGGACTAGCGGACAATGAGCAGTTCTTC,CATRGLADNEQFF
TRBV2,.,TRBD2,TRBJ2-1,TGTGCCAGCACCCAGACTAGCGGGAGCTCCTACAATGAGCAGTTCTTC,CASTQTSGSSYNEQFF
TRBV18,.,TRBD1,TRBJ1-3,TGTGCCAGCTCCCCATCGGGACAGTCGAGCTCTGGAAACACCATATATTTT,CASSPSGQSSSGNTIYF
TRBV28,.,.,TRBJ2-7,TGTGCCAGCACCCTGGGGAGAGACCCCTTGGGTGAGCAGTACTTC,CASTLGRDPLGEQYF
TRBV27,.,.,TRBJ1-5,TGTGCCAGCAGTAGCGACAGTAATCAGCCCCAGCATTTT,CASSSDSNQPQHF
TRBV27,.,.,TRBJ2-6,TGTGCCAGCAGCCCCGCCGGTGATGTCAACGTCCTGACTTTC,CASSPAGDVNVLTF
TRBV7-9,.,TRBD2,TRBJ2-2,TGTGCCAGCAGCCCCCATCGGGGGGCCGGGGAGCTGTTTTTT,CASSPHRGAGELFF
TRBV28,.,.,TRBJ2-5,TGTGCCAGCAGTTTAATTAGAGAGACCCAGTACTTC,CASSLIRETQYF
TRBV7-2,once,.,TRBJ2-1,TGTGCCAGCACCCTTAGCGGCAATGAGCAGTTCTTC,CASTLSGNEQFF
TRBV4-1,few,TRBD2,TRBJ2-1,TGCGCCAGCAGCCAACTACTAGCGGGACAAGGCGGTGAGCAGTTCTTC,CASSQLLAGQGGEQFF
TRBV27,.,TRBD2,TRBJ2-5,TGTGCCAGCAGTTTGCGGGGGGCAGGGGAGACCCAGTACTTC,CASSLRGAGETQYF
TRBV9,once,TRBD1,TRBJ1-1,TGTGCCAGCAGCACTCAAGCCGGGACAGGGGGAACTGAAGCTTTCTTT,CASSTQAGTGGTEAFF
TRBV9,.,.,TRBJ2-5,TGTGCCAGCAGCGTAGCCCCCAGGCCAGAAGAGACCCAGTACTTC,CASSVAPRPEETQYF
TRBV19,.,TRBD2,TRBJ2-2,TGTGCCAGTAGTCCGCGGGGAGCGGGGGGAGTAGGGACCGGGGAGCTGTTTTTT,CASSPRGAGGVGTGELFF
TRBV5-6,many,.,TRBJ2-1,TGTGCCAGCACCCGACAGAGAACTTACAATGAGCAGTTCTTC,CASTRQRTYNEQFF
TRBV7-2,.,TRBD2,TRBJ2-3,TGTGCCAGCAGCTTAGCAGCGGGAGGCAGCACAGATACGCAGTATTTT,CASSLAAGGSTDTQYF
TRBV7-2,.,TRBD1,TRBJ1-2,TGTGCCAGCAGCTTCCGGACAGGGGGCATCTATGGCTACACCTTC,CASSFRTGGIYGYTF
TRBV7-9,many,TRBD1,TRBJ1-3,TGTGCCAGCAGCGATACAGGGGCGGCTGGAAACACCATATATTTT,CASSDTGAAGNTIYF
TRBV2,few,.,TRBJ1-4,TGTGCCAGCAGTGGTCTCGGGGGGAATGAAAAACTGTTTTTT,CASSGLGGNEKLFF
TRBV7-6,.,TRBD2,TRBJ2-1,TGTGCCAGCAGCTGGGGACTAGCGGGAGGCAATGAGCAGTTCTTC,CASSWGLAGGNEQFF
TRBV5-1,.,.,TRBJ2-1,TGCGCCAGCAGCTTAGGAGGGGCCCCTTACAATGAGCAGTTCTTC,CASSLGGAPYNEQFF
TRBV7-9,.,TRBD1,TRBJ1-2,TGTTCCAGCAGCCAAAGTTACCAGGGGGTTTTAGCTAACTATGGCTACACCTTC,CSSSQSYQGVLANYGYTF
TRBV10-2,few,TRBD1,TRBJ1-2,TGCGCCAGCTCGGATCGACAGGGGGCGTTTTCCACCTTC,CASSDRQGAFSTF
TRBV2,.,.,TRBJ2-1,TGTGCCAGCAGTGTTGGGGTGGACACCCCAGGGATTGAGCAGTTCTTC,CASSVGVDTPGIEQFF
TRBV7-9,.,.,TRBJ2-7,TGTTCCAGCAGCCCCTCACTCGGAGGAAACGAGCAGTACTTC,CSSSPSLGGNEQYF
TRBV4-1,once,.,TRBJ2-5,TGCGCCAGCAGCCAGCCTCGCGGGGGCCCCAAGACCCAGTACTTC,CASSQPRGGPKTQYF
TRBV2,.,.,TRBJ1-3,TGTGCCAGCAGTGTTTCAGGGATCGGAAACACCATATATTTT,CASSVSGIGNTIYF
TRBV5-1,.,.,TRBJ2-3,TGCGCCAGCAGGCCCCAGGGACTTTCGCAGTATTTT,CASRPQGLSQYF
TRBV6-5,few,TRBD1,TRBJ2-5,TGTGCCAGCAGTATGGGGACAGAACGGGTTGCGACCCAGTACTTC,CASSMGTERVATQYF
TRBV29-1,.,TRBD1,TRBJ1-1,TGCAGCTTCGCCCCAGGGGGGAACACTGAAGCTTTCTTT,CSFAPGGNTEAFF
TRBV5-6,.,.,TRBJ1-1,TGTGCCAGCAGCTTCAGGGGTTCGCACTTGAACACTGAAGCTTTCTTT,CASSFRGSHLNTEAFF
TRBV9,.,.,TRBJ1-4,TGTGCCAGCAGCGTAGGAGTCCTGGGGGGTGGTGAAAAACTGTTTTTT,CASSVGVLGGGEKLFF
TRBV28,.,.,TRBJ1-5,TGTGCCAGCAGTCTGGGGCAGGGGTTCCGACAGCCCCAGCATTTT,CASSLGQGFRQPQHF
TRBV19,.,TRBD1,TRBJ1-1,TGTGCCAGTAGTGCCCTAATGGGACAGGGTGTCTTAAGGTTGGCTGAAGCTTTCTTT,CASSALMGQGVLRLAEAFF
TRBV13,.,.,TRBJ2-2,TGTGCCAGCAGCTGGGGGCGGGACTACTCGAACACCGGGGAGCTGTTTTTT,CASSWGRDYSNTGELFF
TRBV19,.,TRBD1,TRBJ1-3,TGTGCCAGTAGGACACAGGGGTTGGGTGGAAACACCATATATTTT,CASRTQGLGGNTIYF
TRBV15,.,TRBD1,TRBJ1-5,TGTGCCACCAGCAGTGGGACAGGGATGGGTCAGCCCCAGCATTTT,CATSSGTGMGQPQHF
TRBV27,.,TRBD2,TRBJ2-1,TGTGCCAGCAGTTTGTATCCGCGGGAGATTTACAATGAGCAGTTCTTC,CASSLYPREIYNEQFF
TRBV4-2,once,TRBD2,TRBJ2-7,TGTGCCAGCAGCCAGGGGATAGCGGGAGGGCCGTACGAGCAGTACTTC,CASSQGIAGGPYEQYF
TRBV18,.,.,TRBJ2-2,TGTGCCAGCTCACCACCGGAAGGGGGCACCGGGGAGCTGTTTTTT,CASSPPEGGTGELFF
TRBV7-2,.,.,TRBJ2-4,TGTGCCAGCAGCCCCGGCCTGACAGTCACCCTAGCCAAAAACATTCAGTACTTC,CASSPGLTVTLAKNIQYF
TRBV5-1,.,.,TRBJ2-3,TGCGCCAGCAGCTTCCAAGACTCCCGCACAGATACGCAGTATTTT,CASSFQDSRTDTQYF
TRBV28,.,TRBD1,TRBJ1-1,TGTGCCAGCAGTTCGGGACAGGGGTACACTGAAGCTTTCTTT,CASSSGQGYTEAFF
TRBV11-1,few,TRBD2,TRBJ2-5,TGTGCCAGCAGCTCGGGACTAGCGGTCATGACCCAGTACTTC,CASSSGLAVMTQYF